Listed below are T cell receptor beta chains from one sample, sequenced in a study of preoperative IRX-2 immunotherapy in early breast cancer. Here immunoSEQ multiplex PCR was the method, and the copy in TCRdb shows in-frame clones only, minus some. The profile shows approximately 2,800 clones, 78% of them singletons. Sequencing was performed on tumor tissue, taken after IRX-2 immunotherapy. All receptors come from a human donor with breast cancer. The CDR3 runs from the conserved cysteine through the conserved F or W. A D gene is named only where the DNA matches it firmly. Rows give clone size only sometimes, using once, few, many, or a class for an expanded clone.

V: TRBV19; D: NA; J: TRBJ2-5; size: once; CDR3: CASSGTFSRKTQYF; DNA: TGTGCCAGTAGTGGAACTTTTAGCAGGAAGACCCAGTACTTC
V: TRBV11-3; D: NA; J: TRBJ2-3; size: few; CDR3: CASSSSLYTRAGDTQYF; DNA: TGTGCCAGCAGCTCCAGTTTATATACCAGGGCAGGGGATACGCAGTATTTT
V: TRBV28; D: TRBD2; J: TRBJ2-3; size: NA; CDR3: CASSLASGNTQYF; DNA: TGTGCCAGCAGTTTAGCTAGCGGGAATACGCAGTATTTT
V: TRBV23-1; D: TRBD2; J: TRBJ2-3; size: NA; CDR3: CASSPGLAGDTQYF; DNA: TGCGCCAGCAGCCCGGGACTAGCGGGAGATACGCAGTATTTT
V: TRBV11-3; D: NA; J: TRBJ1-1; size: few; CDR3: CASSGSPGMGTEAFF; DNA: TGTGCCAGCAGCGGTTCTCCCGGGATGGGTACTGAAGCTTTCTTT
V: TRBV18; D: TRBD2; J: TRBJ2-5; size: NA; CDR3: CASSPRRGAQETQYF; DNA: TGTGCCAGCTCACCCCGGCGGGGGGCCCAAGAGACCCAGTACTTC
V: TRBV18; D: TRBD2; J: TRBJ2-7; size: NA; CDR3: CASSQGAGEATEQYF; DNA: TGTGCCAGCTCACAAGGAGCGGGAGAGGCTACCGAGCAGTACTTC
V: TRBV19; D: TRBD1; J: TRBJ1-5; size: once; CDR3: CASSVDRGNQPQHF; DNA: TGTGCCAGTAGTGTCGACAGGGGCAATCAGCCCCAGCATTTT
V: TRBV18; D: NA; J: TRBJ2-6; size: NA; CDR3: CASSPGANVLTF; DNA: TGTGCCAGCTCACCTGGGGCCAACGTCCTGACTTTC
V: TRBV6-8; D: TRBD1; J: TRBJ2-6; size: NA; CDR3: CANRGTGANVLTF; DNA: TGTGCCAACAGGGGCACTGGGGCCAACGTCCTGACTTTC
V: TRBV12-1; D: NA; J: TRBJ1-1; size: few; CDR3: CASSTQLTQRGVFHTEAFF; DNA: TGTGCCAGCAGCACCCAACTCACTCAGAGGGGAGTCTTCCACACTGAAGCTTTCTTT
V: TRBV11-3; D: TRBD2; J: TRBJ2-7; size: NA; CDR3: CASSLNSGSAYEQYF; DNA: TGTGCCAGCAGCTTAAACAGCGGGAGTGCCTACGAGCAGTACTTC
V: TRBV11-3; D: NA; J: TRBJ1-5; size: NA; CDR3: CASSFFLNSNQPQHF; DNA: TGTGCCAGCAGCTTCTTTCTCAATAGCAATCAGCCCCAGCATTTT
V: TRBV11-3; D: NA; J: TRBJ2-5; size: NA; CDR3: CASNQENKYQETQYF; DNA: TGTGCCAGCAACCAAGAGAACAAGTACCAAGAGACCCAGTACTTC
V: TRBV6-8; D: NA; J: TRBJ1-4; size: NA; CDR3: CASSRDTGWGVNEKLFF; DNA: TGTGCCAGCAGTAGAGATACTGGGTGGGGCGTGAATGAAAAACTGTTTTTT
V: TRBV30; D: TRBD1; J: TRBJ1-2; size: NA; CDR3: CARHRGDYGYTF; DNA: TGTGCCCGGCACAGGGGGGACTATGGCTACACCTTC
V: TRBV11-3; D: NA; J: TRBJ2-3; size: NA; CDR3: CASSLVIPSGADTQYF; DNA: TGTGCCAGCAGCTTGGTGATCCCATCGGGGGCAGATACGCAGTATTTT
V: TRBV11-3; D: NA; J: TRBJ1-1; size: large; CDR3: CASFMGRGNTEAFF; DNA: TGTGCCAGCTTTATGGGCAGGGGGAACACTGAAGCTTTCTTT
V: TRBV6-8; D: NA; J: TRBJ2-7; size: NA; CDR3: CASGPRADPRYEQYF; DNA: TGTGCCAGCGGACCGCGGGCAGATCCTCGCTACGAGCAGTACTTC
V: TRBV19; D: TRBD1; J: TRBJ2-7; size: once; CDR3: CASSILWDRAYEQYF; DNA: TGTGCCAGTAGTATCCTCTGGGACAGGGCCTACGAGCAGTACTTC
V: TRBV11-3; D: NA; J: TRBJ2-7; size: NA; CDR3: CASSFYVSFGEQYF; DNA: TGTGCCAGCAGCTTTTACGTTAGTTTCGGGGAGCAGTACTTC